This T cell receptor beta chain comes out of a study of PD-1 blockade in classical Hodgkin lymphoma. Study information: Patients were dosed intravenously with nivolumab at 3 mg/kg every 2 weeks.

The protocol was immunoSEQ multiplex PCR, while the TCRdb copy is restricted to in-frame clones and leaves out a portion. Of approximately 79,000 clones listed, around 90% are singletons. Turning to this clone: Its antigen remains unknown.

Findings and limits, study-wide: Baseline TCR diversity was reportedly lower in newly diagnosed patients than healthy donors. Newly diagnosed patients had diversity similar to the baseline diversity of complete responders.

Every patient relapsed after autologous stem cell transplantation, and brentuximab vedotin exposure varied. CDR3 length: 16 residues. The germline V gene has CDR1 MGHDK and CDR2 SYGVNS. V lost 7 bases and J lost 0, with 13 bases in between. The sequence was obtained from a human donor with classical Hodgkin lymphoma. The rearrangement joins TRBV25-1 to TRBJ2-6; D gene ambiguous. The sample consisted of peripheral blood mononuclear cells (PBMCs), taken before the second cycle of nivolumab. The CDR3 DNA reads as TGTGCCAGCACGGGCCAGGCCCTCTCTGGGGCCAACGTCCTGACTTTC. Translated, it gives CASTGQALSGANVLTF.